These 6 T cell receptor beta chains originate from one sample sequenced in a study of shared clonotypes between healthy human individuals. TCRdb's copy holds only in-frame clones and misses some; the assay was immunoSEQ multiplex PCR. The sample has about 490,000 clones; 70% to 80% are singletons. Sequencing was done on a sample of PBMCs. Receptor source: a woman in her forties in good health. Some clones in this sample may be carry-over from other donors' samples.

This rearrangement joins TRBV7-8 to TRBJ2-4, with D possibly matching TRBD1 (7 bases). Looked up from germline, CDR1 is SGHVS and CDR2 is FQNEAQ. V lost 5 bases and J lost 8, with 19 bases in between. The CDR3 is 15 amino acids. CDR3 region: CASSPQGGRTDIQYF. In DNA form, the CDR3 reads TGTGCCAGCAGCCCCCAGGGGGGACGCACCGACATTCAGTACTTC.

This rearrangement joins TRBV11-1 to TRBJ2-2; 7 nucleotides match TRBD2. CDR3 size: 14 residues. The V gene's germline CDR1 is SGHAT and CDR2 FQDESV (reference sequence). The V gene end was trimmed by 3 bases and the J gene end by 6 bases; junction bases not matched to a gene: 4. The CDR3 DNA sequence: TGTGCCAGCAGCTTGGCCCTAGCGGCCGGGGAGCTGTTTTTT. It encodes CASSLALAAGELFF.

The genes are TRBV27 and TRBJ1-5; 7 nucleotides line up with TRBD1. Germline V CDR1 and CDR2: MNHEY, SMNVEV (reference sequence). The CDR3 is 13 residues long. V shed 6 bases and J 6 bases; nucleotides not matched to a gene: 5. CDR3 amino acids: CASSRTGLQPQHF. DNA of the CDR3: TGTGCCAGCAGCAGGACAGGTCTTCAGCCCCAGCATTTT.

In DNA form, the CDR3 reads TGTGCCAGCAGCTTAGGGCCCAGCGGGAGGACCAACTCCTACGAGCAGTACTTC. It encodes CASSLGPSGRTNSYEQYF. The gene calls are TRBV7-8 and TRBJ2-7, with 9 bases identical to TRBD2. The CDR3 sequence is 18 residues long. The V and J ends lost 1 base and 0 bases, in that order; junction bases with no gene match: 10. CDR1 and CDR2 (germline): SGHVS, FQNEAQ.

The rearrangement links TRBV5-1 to TRBJ1-3; no definite D call. This CDR3 has 15 residues. CDR1 is SGHRS and CDR2 is YFSETQ in the germline V gene. V shed 0 bases and J shed 0 bases, with 7 bases lying between them. The DNA of the CDR3 is TGCGCCAGCAGCTTGGAAGTGAGCTCTGGAAACACCATATATTTT. It yields the protein CASSLEVSSGNTIYF.

The chain carries TRBV18 and TRBJ1-4; D gene uncertain. The CDR3 sequence is 17 residues long. V was clipped by 3 bases and J by 0 bases, with 14 bases between them. Germline CDR1 is KGHSH and CDR2 is LQKENI. The DNA of the CDR3 is TGTGCCAGCTCACCGGGTGGACTTTCCGCAACTAATGAAAAACTGTTTTTT. Translating it yields CASSPGGLSATNEKLFF.